This TCR beta chain was documented in a study of blood T cell repertoires in COVID-19. Here immunoSEQ multiplex PCR was the method, and the copy in TCRdb shows in-frame clones only, minus some. Of around 170,000 clones listed, 80% to 90% were seen once; the top ten hold about 9.4%. Germline CDR1 and CDR2: MNHNY and SVGAGI (reference sequence). The CDR3 loop spans 15 amino acids. Trimming removed 7 bases from V and 2 bases from J, with 15 bases in between. The sequenced sample was PBMCs or T cells enriched from blood (not recorded which). V is TRBV6-6 and J is TRBJ1-5, with D perhaps TRBD1 (6 bases). This sequence originates from a woman under 30 who had recovered from COVID-19. The DNA for the CDR3 is TGTGCCAGCAAACAACAGGGTTCCGGCAATCAGCCCCAGCATTTT. It is translated as CASKQQGSGNQPQHF.